This T cell receptor beta chain was documented in a study of T-cell memory formation after mild COVID-19. Overall study: TCR clustering was largely donor specific. Study-level findings and limits: The authors did not confirm SARS-CoV-2 specificity of second-wave clones peaking day 37.

V gave up 5 bases and J gave up 6 bases, with 15 bases separating them. The CDR3 sequence is 14 residues long. CDR1 is MNHEY, CDR2 SVGAGI, per germline. TCRdb reprocessed the 5' RACE reads via MiXCR and lists one record per CDR3 protein. The top ten hold 10% to 15% of the sample, which has approximately 480,000 distinct CDR3 sequences, 18% seen once. With regard to this clonotype: Its antigen remains unknown.

The rearrangement joins TRBV6-5 to TRBJ2-3; tentative D call: TRBD1 (6 bases). The sequenced material came from PBMCs or a T cell subset sorted from them (not recorded which). The sequence came from an adult woman who had mild COVID-19 (a few samples of this study predate the infection). Cell type and time point are not known. Written as DNA, the CDR3 is TGTGCCAGCAGTGGGCAGGGGCCCCCGGATACGCAGTATTTT. Residues: CASSGQGPPDTQYF.